The 12 T cell receptor beta chains reported below all come from one sample, sequenced in a study of blood T cell repertoires in COVID-19. Sequencing used immunoSEQ multiplex PCR; TCRdb keeps in-frame clones, though not all of them. The sample contains approximately 390,000 clones, more than 75% of which appear only once. The sequenced sample consisted of peripheral blood. These receptors were collected from a woman aged 55-70 years with COVID-19, enrolled during active disease.

This chain uses TRBV19 with TRBJ1-3, with D possibly matching TRBD1 (5 bases). In germline, CDR1 is LNHDA, CDR2 SQIVND (reference sequence). V lost 7 bases to trimming and J lost 3 bases, with 10 bases between them. The CDR3 is 13 amino acids. CDR3: CASNSGLGNTIYF. The DNA of the CDR3 is TGTGCCAGTAACTCAGGGCTTGGAAACACCATATATTTT. The entire variable domain, with the rest obtained from reference TRBV19 and TRBJ1-3, is as follows: DGGITQSPKYLFRKEGQNVTLSCEQNLNHDAMYWYRQDPGQGLRLIYYSQIVNDFQKGDIAEGYSVSREKKESFPLTVTSAQKNPTAFYLCASNSGLGNTIYFGEGSWLTVV.

The chain combines TRBV7-9 with TRBJ2-7; 9 positions agree with TRBD2. V shed 4 bases and J 6 bases; nucleotides not matched to a gene: 10. This CDR3 spans 15 amino acids. The germline gives CDR1 SEHNR, CDR2 FQNEAQ (reference sequence). The CDR3 is CASSSILAGVGEQYF. CDR3 bases: TGTGCCAGCAGCTCGATCTTAGCGGGGGTTGGCGAGCAGTACTTC.

This chain joins TRBV12-3 or TRBV12-4 and TRBJ1-2; D call uncertain. The ends were cut back, 6 bases at V and 0 bases at J, with 5 bases in the middle. The CDR3 has 12 amino acids. CDR3 DNA: TGTGCCAGCAGCCAAACTAACTATGGCTACACCTTC. It translates to CASSQTNYGYTF.

V usage is TRBV5-1 and J usage is TRBJ1-1; D unresolved. The V end was cut by 1 base, the J end by 2 bases, with 12 bases between. The CDR3 contains 15 residues. CDR1 is SGHRS, CDR2 YFSETQ, per germline. This CDR3 is CASSLWGALNTEAFF. The CDR3 coding sequence is TGCGCCAGCAGCTTGTGGGGAGCTCTTAACACTGAAGCTTTCTTT.

The chain is built from TRBV15 and TRBJ1-4, with D unclear. V lost 0 bases, J lost 0 bases, and 8 bases lay in between. The CDR3 is 16 residues long. Germline values: CDR1 LNHNV, CDR2 YYDKDF (reference sequence). This chain's CDR3 is CATSRDPSATNEKLFF. The CDR3 DNA sequence: TGTGCCACCAGCAGAGATCCGTCTGCAACTAATGAAAAACTGTTTTTT. Full variable domain (remainder filled in from reference TRBV15 and TRBJ1-4): DAMVIQNPRYQVTQFGKPVTLSCSQTLNHNVMYWYQQKSSQAPKLLFHYYDKDFNNEADTPDNFQSRRPNTSFCFLDIRSPGLGDTAMYLCATSRDPSATNEKLFFGSGTQLSVL.

This clone has only a few counts. The rearrangement links TRBV10-3 to TRBJ2-1, with 14 nucleotides matching TRBD2. The CDR3 loop spans 18 amino acids. Germline-derived CDR1 and CDR2 are ENHRY and SYGVKD. With V trimmed by 5 bases and J by 1 base, 7 bases remained unmatched. The CDR3 is CAISKTSGGALSYNEQFF. CDR3 DNA: TGTGCCATCAGTAAGACTAGCGGGGGGGCGTTGTCCTACAATGAGCAGTTCTTC.

J is TRBJ1-4 and V is TRBV13; D not certain. V lost 0 bases to trimming and J lost 0 bases, with 5 bases between them. This CDR3 is built from 15 residues. Germline V CDR1 and CDR2: PRHDT, FYEKMQ (reference sequence). Here the CDR3 reads CASSLGATTNEKLFF. CDR3 sequence (DNA): TGTGCCAGCAGCTTAGGGGCCACAACTAATGAAAAACTGTTTTTT.

There are a few counts of this clone. The chain has TRBV19 and TRBJ1-3, with a weak D call TRBD1 (6 bases). V dropped 10 bases and J dropped 9 bases, with 22 bases sitting between them. Germline V gene sequence: CDR1 LNHDA, CDR2 SQIVND (reference sequence). The CDR3 spans 14 residues. CDR3 sequence: CATRQAQGPGTIYF. Written as DNA, the CDR3 is TGTGCCACTAGGCAGGCACAGGGTCCGGGCACCATATATTTT.

This clone has a single count. This chain connects TRBV9 to TRBJ2-1; no firm D call. Trimming took off 4 bases at V and 7 bases at J, with 9 bases between the two ends. The CDR3 has 12 residues. The V gene's germline CDR1 is SGDLS and CDR2 YYNGEE. CDR3 sequence (DNA): TGTGCCAGCAGCTCCCACAGAAATGAGCAGTTCTTC. Protein product: CASSSHRNEQFF.

For the CDR3, the DNA is TGTGCCAGCAGCTTAGGTCCAGGTTGGGAAGCTTTCTTT. This encodes CASSLGPGWEAFF. V usage is TRBV11-2 and J usage is TRBJ1-1; D remains ambiguous. Trimming stripped 1 base from V and 8 bases from J, with 11 bases between. There are 13 residues in the CDR3. CDR1 and CDR2 from the germline V gene are SGHAT and FQNNGV.

The rearrangement uses TRBV2 and TRBJ1-4; 9 bases fit TRBD1. This CDR3 is built from 14 residues. CDR1 SNHLY and CDR2 FYNNEI come from the germline V gene. Trimming cost V 2 bases and J 8 bases; bases outside gene matches: 3. This CDR3 reads CASSEWTGVEKLFF. The CDR3 DNA reads as TGTGCCAGCAGTGAATGGACAGGGGTGGAAAAACTGTTTTTT.

Comment on this clone: This CDR3 is also generated by other DNA sequences in the sample. The chain uses TRBV9 and TRBJ2-7; 8 nucleotides align to TRBD1. The CDR3 sequence is 15 residues long. Germline CDR1 reads SGDLS; CDR2 reads YYNGEE. J was trimmed by 1 base and V by 0 bases; bases with no gene match: 3. The CDR3 here is CASSVGTGSSYEQYF. The CDR3 DNA reads TGTGCCAGCAGCGTAGGGACAGGGTCGTCCTACGAGCAGTACTTC.